Listed below are T cell receptor beta chains from one sample, sequenced in a study of shared clonotypes between healthy human individuals. Sequenced by immunoSEQ multiplex PCR; TCRdb stores in-frame clones only, minus some. Here the sample spans 450,000 to 550,000 clones, about four fifths being singletons. The sequencing input was PBMCs. Receptors were obtained from a woman aged 40 to 50 in good health. Some clones in this sample may be carry-over from other donors' samples. Each CDR3 is given with its conserved first and last residue. Fields, in order: V gene, D gene, clone size, J gene, CDR3 DNA, CDR3 protein. A D gene is named only where the DNA matches it firmly. Size tells how often a clone was seen (once, few, many) or the class of an expanded clone, and some rows leave it out.

v_call: TRBV7-8
d_call: NA
clone_size: NA
j_call: TRBJ2-3
cdr3_nt: TGTGCCAGCAGCCCGGGACAAAGCACAGATACGCAGTATTTT
cdr3_aa: CASSPGQSTDTQYF

v_call: TRBV11-1
d_call: TRBD2
clone_size: NA
j_call: TRBJ2-7
cdr3_nt: TGTGCCAGCAGCTACAGACTAGCGGGTCTAAACGAGCAGTACTTC
cdr3_aa: CASSYRLAGLNEQYF

v_call: TRBV10-3
d_call: TRBD2
clone_size: NA
j_call: TRBJ2-7
cdr3_nt: TGTGCCATCTCGTCAGCGGGAAAATACGAGCAGTACTTC
cdr3_aa: CAISSAGKYEQYF

v_call: TRBV5-1
d_call: NA
clone_size: few
j_call: TRBJ1-5
cdr3_nt: TGCGCCAGCAGCTTGGGGATGAGTGGGGATCAGCCCCAGCATTTT
cdr3_aa: CASSLGMSGDQPQHF

v_call: TRBV4-1
d_call: NA
clone_size: NA
j_call: TRBJ2-1
cdr3_nt: TGCGCCAGCAGCCTCTACGGGAGAGTCGATGAGCAGTTCTTC
cdr3_aa: CASSLYGRVDEQFF

v_call: TRBV19
d_call: TRBD2
clone_size: NA
j_call: TRBJ2-7
cdr3_nt: TGTGCCAGTAGTACCCCTCTGGGGGGGACTTCCTACGAGCAGTACTTC
cdr3_aa: CASSTPLGGTSYEQYF

v_call: TRBV6-1
d_call: NA
clone_size: NA
j_call: TRBJ2-7
cdr3_nt: TGTGCCAGCAGTGGTCGATCCCTTTCCGAGCAGTACTTC
cdr3_aa: CASSGRSLSEQYF

v_call: TRBV5-1
d_call: TRBD2
clone_size: NA
j_call: TRBJ2-3
cdr3_nt: TGCGCCAGCAGACAAGGACTAGCGCACACAGATACGCAGTATTTT
cdr3_aa: CASRQGLAHTDTQYF

v_call: TRBV18
d_call: NA
clone_size: NA
j_call: TRBJ2-2
cdr3_nt: TGTGCCAGCTCACCACTAGATTCGGTCACCGGGGAGCTGTTTTTT
cdr3_aa: CASSPLDSVTGELFF

v_call: TRBV2
d_call: NA
clone_size: NA
j_call: TRBJ1-1
cdr3_nt: TGTGCCAGCAGAGAGTGGGAACAGGTGAACACTGAAGCTTTCTTT
cdr3_aa: CASREWEQVNTEAFF

v_call: TRBV19
d_call: NA
clone_size: many
j_call: TRBJ2-3
cdr3_nt: TGTGCCAGTAGTGTAGGAACTCCTAAGGATACGCAGTATTTT
cdr3_aa: CASSVGTPKDTQYF

v_call: TRBV27
d_call: NA
clone_size: NA
j_call: TRBJ2-2
cdr3_nt: TGTGCCAGCAGTTTCACCACCGGGGAGCTGTTTTTT
cdr3_aa: CASSFTTGELFF

v_call: TRBV4-1
d_call: TRBD2
clone_size: NA
j_call: TRBJ2-5
cdr3_nt: TGCGCCAGCAGCCTGACTAGCGGGATCGAGACCCAGTACTTC
cdr3_aa: CASSLTSGIETQYF

v_call: TRBV6-5
d_call: TRBD2
clone_size: NA
j_call: TRBJ2-7
cdr3_nt: TGTGCCAGCATGTCTAGCGGGAGTGGCCCCTACGAGCAGTACTTC
cdr3_aa: CASMSSGSGPYEQYF

v_call: TRBV4-1
d_call: NA
clone_size: NA
j_call: TRBJ1-1
cdr3_nt: TGCGCCAGCAGTCCTAAACACCCCAGGGCGCCCTCTCAAGCTTTCTTT
cdr3_aa: CASSPKHPRAPSQAFF

v_call: TRBV2
d_call: TRBD1
clone_size: NA
j_call: TRBJ2-7
cdr3_nt: TGTGCCAGCAGTACCTCCCGGGACAGGGGAGACTACGAGCAGTACTTC
cdr3_aa: CASSTSRDRGDYEQYF

v_call: TRBV4-1
d_call: TRBD1
clone_size: NA
j_call: TRBJ2-3
cdr3_nt: TGCGCCAGCAGCCGCCTGCCGGGACAGGTTATGAGGGATACGCAGTATTTT
cdr3_aa: CASSRLPGQVMRDTQYF

v_call: TRBV15
d_call: TRBD1
clone_size: NA
j_call: TRBJ2-5
cdr3_nt: TGTGCCACCAGCTTACCCAGGGGGCTGGAAGAGACCCAGTACTTC
cdr3_aa: CATSLPRGLEETQYF

v_call: TRBV7-3
d_call: NA
clone_size: many
j_call: TRBJ2-2
cdr3_nt: TGTGCCAGCAGCTTAGGTCTTAACACCGGGGAGCTGTTTTTT
cdr3_aa: CASSLGLNTGELFF

v_call: TRBV7-7
d_call: NA
clone_size: NA
j_call: TRBJ2-7
cdr3_nt: TGTGCTAGCAGCCCGGGTCCGGACTACGAGCAGTACTTC
cdr3_aa: CASSPGPDYEQYF

v_call: TRBV5-1
d_call: TRBD2
clone_size: NA
j_call: TRBJ2-2
cdr3_nt: TGCGCCAGCAGCTCTGGGGGGACTAGCACCGGGGAGCTGTTTTTT
cdr3_aa: CASSSGGTSTGELFF

v_call: TRBV7-2
d_call: NA
clone_size: NA
j_call: TRBJ2-5
cdr3_nt: TGTGCCAGCAGCTCTTTCGTCGGCCCTCAAGAGACCCAGTACTTC
cdr3_aa: CASSSFVGPQETQYF

v_call: TRBV28
d_call: NA
clone_size: NA
j_call: TRBJ1-5
cdr3_nt: TGTGCCAGCAGGGACTGGGGTAAGAGCAATCAGCCTCAGCATTTT
cdr3_aa: CASRDWGKSNQPQHF

v_call: TRBV5-6
d_call: NA
clone_size: NA
j_call: TRBJ1-2
cdr3_nt: TGTGCCAGCAGTTCCAGGGGTTCCCTAAACTATGGCTACACCTTC
cdr3_aa: CASSSRGSLNYGYTF

v_call: TRBV5-6
d_call: NA
clone_size: NA
j_call: TRBJ2-7
cdr3_nt: TGTGCCAGCAGCTTTGGCGGTAGGACCCGCGAGCAGTACTTC
cdr3_aa: CASSFGGRTREQYF

v_call: TRBV9
d_call: NA
clone_size: NA
j_call: TRBJ2-5
cdr3_nt: TGTGCCAGCAGCGCAGGGACGTGGGCGGAGACCCAGTACTTC
cdr3_aa: CASSAGTWAETQYF

v_call: TRBV7-2
d_call: TRBD2
clone_size: NA
j_call: TRBJ2-3
cdr3_nt: TGTGCCAGCAGCGAGACTAGCGGGCGCACAGATACGCAGTATTTT
cdr3_aa: CASSETSGRTDTQYF

v_call: TRBV7-7
d_call: TRBD2
clone_size: NA
j_call: TRBJ2-1
cdr3_nt: TGTGCCAGCAGCTTATCGCGGGAGAGCTCCTACAATGAGCAGTTCTTC
cdr3_aa: CASSLSRESSYNEQFF

v_call: TRBV27
d_call: NA
clone_size: NA
j_call: TRBJ2-7
cdr3_nt: TGTGCCAGCAGTTTAATTTCTGGGGTCGGCGAGCAGTACTTC
cdr3_aa: CASSLISGVGEQYF

v_call: TRBV5-1
d_call: NA
clone_size: NA
j_call: TRBJ1-1
cdr3_nt: TGCGCCAGCAGCTTGGTGGGGGAGGGCACTGAAGCTTTCTTT
cdr3_aa: CASSLVGEGTEAFF

v_call: TRBV29-1
d_call: NA
clone_size: NA
j_call: TRBJ2-2
cdr3_nt: TGCAGCGTTGGGCCCCGAGGCACCGGGGAGCTGTTTTTT
cdr3_aa: CSVGPRGTGELFF

v_call: TRBV9
d_call: NA
clone_size: NA
j_call: TRBJ1-1
cdr3_nt: TGTGCCAGCAGCGCCCGAGGGGCTAGGAACACTGAAGCTTTCTTT
cdr3_aa: CASSARGARNTEAFF

v_call: TRBV2
d_call: TRBD1
clone_size: NA
j_call: TRBJ1-4
cdr3_nt: TGTGCCAGCAGTGAAATGGGACAGTATGAAAAACTGTTTTTT
cdr3_aa: CASSEMGQYEKLFF

v_call: TRBV5-1
d_call: NA
clone_size: NA
j_call: TRBJ1-1
cdr3_nt: TGCGCCAGCAGCCCAACAGGGATGGGGAACACTGAAGCTTTCTTT
cdr3_aa: CASSPTGMGNTEAFF

v_call: TRBV28
d_call: NA
clone_size: once
j_call: TRBJ1-4
cdr3_nt: TGTGCCAGCAGTCCTACGGAAGAAAAACTGTTTTTT
cdr3_aa: CASSPTEEKLFF

v_call: TRBV28
d_call: TRBD2
clone_size: NA
j_call: TRBJ2-1
cdr3_nt: TGTGCCAGCACACTAGCGGGAGGGGTATCCTACAATGAGCAGTTCTTC
cdr3_aa: CASTLAGGVSYNEQFF

v_call: TRBV13
d_call: NA
clone_size: NA
j_call: TRBJ2-3
cdr3_nt: TGTGCCAGCAGCGGAGGAGAAGCGGGCCCTAGCACAGATACGCAGTATTTT
cdr3_aa: CASSGGEAGPSTDTQYF

v_call: TRBV14
d_call: TRBD1
clone_size: NA
j_call: TRBJ2-1
cdr3_nt: TGTGCCAGCAGCCAGCAGGACAGGGAATACAATGAGCAGTTCTTC
cdr3_aa: CASSQQDREYNEQFF

v_call: TRBV14
d_call: NA
clone_size: NA
j_call: TRBJ2-7
cdr3_nt: TGTGCCAGCAGCCAAGGGTGGGGCTCCGAGCAGTACTTC
cdr3_aa: CASSQGWGSEQYF

v_call: TRBV5-6
d_call: NA
clone_size: NA
j_call: TRBJ1-4
cdr3_nt: TGTGCCAGCAGCTTGCGCAGGTTTAATGAAAAACTGTTTTTT
cdr3_aa: CASSLRRFNEKLFF

v_call: TRBV21-1
d_call: NA
clone_size: NA
j_call: TRBJ2-3
cdr3_nt: TGTGCCAGCACCGGCACTAGCGGCTTCACAGATACGCAGTATTTT
cdr3_aa: CASTGTSGFTDTQYF

v_call: TRBV5-1
d_call: TRBD2
clone_size: few
j_call: TRBJ2-7
cdr3_nt: TGCGCCAGCAGCCCGACTAGCGGGAACCCTGAGTACGAGCAGTACTTC
cdr3_aa: CASSPTSGNPEYEQYF

v_call: TRBV29-1
d_call: TRBD2
clone_size: few
j_call: TRBJ2-3
cdr3_nt: TGCAGCGTTGCTGCTAGCGGGAGATGGGATACGCAGTATTTT
cdr3_aa: CSVAASGRWDTQYF

v_call: TRBV6-1
d_call: NA
clone_size: many
j_call: TRBJ2-7
cdr3_nt: TGTGCCAGCAGTGCGGGGGGCGGAGGGGCCTACGAGCAGTACTTC
cdr3_aa: CASSAGGGGAYEQYF

v_call: TRBV30
d_call: NA
clone_size: NA
j_call: TRBJ1-5
cdr3_nt: TGTGCCTGGAGTGACAGGGAACAGCCCCAGCATTTT
cdr3_aa: CAWSDREQPQHF

v_call: TRBV4-2
d_call: TRBD2
clone_size: NA
j_call: TRBJ2-7
cdr3_nt: TGTGCCAGCAGCCAAGCTAGCGGGAGCGCCGAGCAGTACTTC
cdr3_aa: CASSQASGSAEQYF

v_call: TRBV19
d_call: NA
clone_size: NA
j_call: TRBJ1-1
cdr3_nt: TGTGCCAGTAGTATAGTGTCAGCCGCGGGGAACACTGAAGCTTTCTTT
cdr3_aa: CASSIVSAAGNTEAFF

v_call: TRBV6-6
d_call: TRBD1
clone_size: NA
j_call: TRBJ2-7
cdr3_nt: TGTGCCAGCAGCAGGACAGGGGGTTACTACGAGCAGTACTTC
cdr3_aa: CASSRTGGYYEQYF

v_call: TRBV7-9
d_call: NA
clone_size: NA
j_call: TRBJ2-2
cdr3_nt: TGTGCCAGCAGCCTCGAAGGGGGGTACACCGGGGAGCTGTTTTTT
cdr3_aa: CASSLEGGYTGELFF

v_call: TRBV5-1
d_call: TRBD2
clone_size: NA
j_call: TRBJ2-5
cdr3_nt: TGCGCCAGCAGCTGGATTCCGGGACTAGCGGGAGAACAAGAGACCCAGTACTTC
cdr3_aa: CASSWIPGLAGEQETQYF

v_call: TRBV27
d_call: TRBD2
clone_size: NA
j_call: TRBJ2-7
cdr3_nt: TGTGCCAGCAGTCCACGACTAGCGGGGTACGAGCAGTACTTC
cdr3_aa: CASSPRLAGYEQYF

v_call: TRBV6-6
d_call: NA
clone_size: NA
j_call: TRBJ2-2
cdr3_nt: TGTGCCAGCAGTCTACCTCAGGTCGGGGAGCTGTTTTTT
cdr3_aa: CASSLPQVGELFF

v_call: TRBV2
d_call: NA
clone_size: few
j_call: TRBJ1-5
cdr3_nt: TGTGCCAGCAGTGATGGGCAGGGTGGGAATCAGCCCCAGCATTTT
cdr3_aa: CASSDGQGGNQPQHF

v_call: TRBV10-2
d_call: NA
clone_size: few
j_call: TRBJ1-4
cdr3_nt: TGCGCCAGCCCGCAGTCAACTAATGAAAAACTGTTTTTT
cdr3_aa: CASPQSTNEKLFF

v_call: TRBV29-1
d_call: NA
clone_size: NA
j_call: TRBJ2-3
cdr3_nt: TGCAGCGTTGAAGGCTACACAGATACGCAGTATTTT
cdr3_aa: CSVEGYTDTQYF

v_call: TRBV28
d_call: NA
clone_size: NA
j_call: TRBJ1-1
cdr3_nt: TGTGCCAGCAGTTTCTTAACCAGGGGAGGCACTGAAGCTTTCTTT
cdr3_aa: CASSFLTRGGTEAFF

v_call: TRBV27
d_call: NA
clone_size: NA
j_call: TRBJ1-1
cdr3_nt: TGTGCCAGCAGTTTAGCACGGCTGGGGGAGGTGAACACTGAAGCTTTCTTT
cdr3_aa: CASSLARLGEVNTEAFF

v_call: TRBV29-1
d_call: NA
clone_size: NA
j_call: TRBJ1-2
cdr3_nt: TGCAGCGTTACAGAGGGAGTTAACTATGGCTACACCTTC
cdr3_aa: CSVTEGVNYGYTF

v_call: TRBV5-1
d_call: NA
clone_size: many
j_call: TRBJ2-7
cdr3_nt: TGCGCCAGCAGCTTGGCCGGCTCCTACGAGCAGTACTTC
cdr3_aa: CASSLAGSYEQYF